The entry below gives a single T cell receptor (beta chain) sequence along with its context. No antigen is known for it. Base qualities are missing; no much larger clone stands one base away. V loses 11 bases at its end and J loses 5 bases; junction bases beyond the gene matches: 6. Measured from the cysteine to the phenylalanine, the CDR3 is 13 residues long. Only the CDR3 DNA is retained, 39 bases long and in frame from the first base. Looking up the germline V gene (reference sequence) yields CDR1 LNHNV and CDR2 YYDKDF. These data come from a study of CD8 T cells in Susac syndrome (dated by TCRdb to the late 2010s). Study-level background: Of the Susac syndrome patients who were sequenced, eight or nine were in clinical remission while about six had clinically active disease. At blood withdrawal, Susac syndrome patients were either therapy-naive, taking corticosteroids (in some cases with IVIg as well), or taking IVIg alone. The study used repertoire sequencing to test whether antigen drove CD8+ T cell activation and differentiation in Susac syndrome. Overall study outcomes, separate from this receptor: In patients with Susac syndrome, the CD4+ T cell repertoire showed no detectable clonal expansion. The TCR sequencing and HLA analysis was acknowledged to have included a relatively small number of individuals.

Peripheral blood CD8+ and CD4+ T cells from healthy donors, Susac syndrome patients and multiple sclerosis patients were profiled using high-throughput TCR beta sequencing. Recently defined diagnostic criteria for definite or probable disease were met by the Susac syndrome patients. Bulk CD8+ and CD4+ T cells were purified magnetically by negative isolation, whereas CD8+ TEMRA cells were enriched by FACS. Blood was collected in EDTA tubes and processed within 24 hours, with PBMCs isolated through density gradient centrifugation. PBMCs destined for TCR sequencing were cryopreserved in liquid nitrogen and later thawed in a 37 °C water bath. Purity of sorted or isolated CD4+, CD8+ and CD8+ TEMRA cells was at least 90%. RNA was extracted using the RNeasy kit, and roughly 0.45 to 1 ug of the RNA was reverse transcribed with random hexamers. TCR beta CDR3 regions were amplified with the immunoSEQ multiplex PCR assay covering 54 Vbeta and 13 Jbeta segments. Bias from PCR amplification was corrected by using a synthetic template baseline for primer optimization and for computational correction. As for the original processing: Reads were annotated to V, D and J genes per IMGT and analyzed with immunoSEQ Analyzer, keeping only productive sequences. Clonality was computed as one minus Shannon entropy normalized by log2 of the number of productive unique sequences. For each patient and control, public and private clones were evaluated within the 100 most prevalent clones. Clones were defined as Susac-specific when absent from the healthy and MS cohorts, from approximately 1,100 published viral clones and from other ImmuneACCESS disease sequences. TCRdb reprocessing: public reads trimmed at Q25 with fastp, clones called with MiXCR, in-frame beta chains kept. CDR3 protein sequences are deduplicated, and each keeps its most common genes and DNA. Clone size and V and J calls follow TCRdb, not the original study. The sample table contains about 150,000 distinct CDR3 sequences; only one count was recorded for approximately 95% of them. The top ten clones comprise 0.16% of the sample.

The sequenced sample consisted of CD4+ T cells from PBMCs. The clonotype comes from a human donor with Susac syndrome. The chain links TRBV15 with TRBJ2-5; 12 middle bases align to TRBD2. CDR3 loop: CAVSGTSGETQYF. Here is the DNA: TGTGCCGTCTCCGGGACTAGCGGGGAGACCCAGTACTTC.